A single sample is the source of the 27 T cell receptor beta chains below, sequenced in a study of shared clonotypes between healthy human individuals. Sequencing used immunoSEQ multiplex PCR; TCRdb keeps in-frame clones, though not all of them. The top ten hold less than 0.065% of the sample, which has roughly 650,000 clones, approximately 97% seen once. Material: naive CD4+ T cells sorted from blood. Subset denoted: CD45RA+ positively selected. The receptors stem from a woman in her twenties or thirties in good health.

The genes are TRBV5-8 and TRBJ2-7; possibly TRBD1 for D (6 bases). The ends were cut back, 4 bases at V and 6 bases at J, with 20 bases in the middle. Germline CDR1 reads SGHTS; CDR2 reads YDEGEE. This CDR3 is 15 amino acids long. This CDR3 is CASSRQGSPQGEQYF. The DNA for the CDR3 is TGTGCCAGCAGCCGCCAGGGTTCCCCACAGGGCGAGCAGTACTTC.

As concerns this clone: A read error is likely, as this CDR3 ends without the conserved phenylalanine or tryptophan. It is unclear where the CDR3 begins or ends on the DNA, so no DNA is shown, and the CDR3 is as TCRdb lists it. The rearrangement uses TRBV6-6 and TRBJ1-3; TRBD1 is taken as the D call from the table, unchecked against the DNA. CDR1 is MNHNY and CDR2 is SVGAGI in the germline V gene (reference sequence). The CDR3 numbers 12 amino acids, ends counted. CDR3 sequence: CASTTEGAPPFY.

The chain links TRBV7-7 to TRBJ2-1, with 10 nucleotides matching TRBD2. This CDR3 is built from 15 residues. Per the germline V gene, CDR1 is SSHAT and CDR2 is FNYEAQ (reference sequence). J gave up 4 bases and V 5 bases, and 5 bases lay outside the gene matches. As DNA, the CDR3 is TGTGCCAGCAGCCGCCTAGCGGGAGTGTACAATGAGCAGTTCTTC. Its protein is CASSRLAGVYNEQFF.

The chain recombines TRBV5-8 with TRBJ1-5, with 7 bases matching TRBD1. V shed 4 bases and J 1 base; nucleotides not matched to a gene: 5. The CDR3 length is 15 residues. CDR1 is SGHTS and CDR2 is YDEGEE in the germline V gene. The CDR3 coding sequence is TGTGCCAGCAGCAAAGGGACAGAAAGCAATCAGCCCCAGCATTTT. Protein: CASSKGTESNQPQHF.

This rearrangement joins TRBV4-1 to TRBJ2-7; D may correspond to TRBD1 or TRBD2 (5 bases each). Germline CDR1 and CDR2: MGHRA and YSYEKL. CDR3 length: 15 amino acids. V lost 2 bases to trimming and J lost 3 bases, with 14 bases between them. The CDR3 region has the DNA TGCGCCAGCAGCCAATCGCTGCCAGGGAGCTACGAGCAGTACTTC. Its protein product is CASSQSLPGSYEQYF.

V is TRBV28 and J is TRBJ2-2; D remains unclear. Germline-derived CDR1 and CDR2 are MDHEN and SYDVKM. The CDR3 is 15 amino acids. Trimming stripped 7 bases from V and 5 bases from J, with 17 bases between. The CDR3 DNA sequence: TGTGCCAGCACCAGAGGAGACGTAGGGACCGGGGAGCTGTTTTTT. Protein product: CASTRGDVGTGELFF.

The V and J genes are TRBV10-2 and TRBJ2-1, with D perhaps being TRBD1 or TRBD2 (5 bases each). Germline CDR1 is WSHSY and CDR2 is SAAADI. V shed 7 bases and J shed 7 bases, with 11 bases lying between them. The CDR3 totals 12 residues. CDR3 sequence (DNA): TGCGCCAGCACTAACGGGGCAAATGAGCAGTTCTTC. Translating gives CASTNGANEQFF.

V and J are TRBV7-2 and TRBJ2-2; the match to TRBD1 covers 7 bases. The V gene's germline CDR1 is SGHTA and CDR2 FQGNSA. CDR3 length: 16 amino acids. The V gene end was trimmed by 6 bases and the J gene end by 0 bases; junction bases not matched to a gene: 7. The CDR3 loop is CASRYTGTANTGELFF. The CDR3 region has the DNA TGTGCCAGCAGATATACCGGGACAGCGAACACCGGGGAGCTGTTTTTT.

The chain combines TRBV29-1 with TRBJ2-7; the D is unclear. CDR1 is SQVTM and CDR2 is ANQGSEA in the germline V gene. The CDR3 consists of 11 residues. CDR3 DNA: TGCATCTCCCCGGTGAGATCCGAGCAGTACTTC. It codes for CISPVRSEQYF.

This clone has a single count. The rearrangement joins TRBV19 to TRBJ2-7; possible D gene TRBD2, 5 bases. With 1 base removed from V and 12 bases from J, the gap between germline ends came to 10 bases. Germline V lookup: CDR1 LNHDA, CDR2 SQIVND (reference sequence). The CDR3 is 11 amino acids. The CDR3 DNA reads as TGTGCCAGTAGTATAGCGGGGAACTCGTACTTC. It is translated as CASSIAGNSYF.

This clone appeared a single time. CDR3 residues: CASSSPRRGDTEAFF. The CDR3 DNA reads TGTGCCAGCAGCTCCCCCAGGCGGGGGGACACTGAAGCTTTCTTT. This chain joins TRBV11-2 and TRBJ1-1; weak D call: TRBD1 (5 bases). This CDR3 region has 15 residues. CDR1 is SGHAT and CDR2 is FQNNGV in the germline V gene. Trimming took off 4 bases at V and 3 bases at J, with 15 bases between the two ends.

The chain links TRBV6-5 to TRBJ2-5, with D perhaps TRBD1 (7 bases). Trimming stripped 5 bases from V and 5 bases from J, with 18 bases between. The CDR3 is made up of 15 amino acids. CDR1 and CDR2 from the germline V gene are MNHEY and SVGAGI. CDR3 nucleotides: TGTGCCAGCAGTCCAACGCTCAGGGGGAGGGAGACCCAGTACTTC. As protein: CASSPTLRGRETQYF.

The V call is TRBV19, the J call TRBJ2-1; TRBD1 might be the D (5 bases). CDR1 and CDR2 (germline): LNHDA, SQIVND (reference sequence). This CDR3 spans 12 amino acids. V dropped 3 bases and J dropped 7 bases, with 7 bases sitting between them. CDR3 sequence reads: CASSIGANEQFF. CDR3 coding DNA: TGTGCCAGTAGTATTGGGGCAAATGAGCAGTTCTTC.

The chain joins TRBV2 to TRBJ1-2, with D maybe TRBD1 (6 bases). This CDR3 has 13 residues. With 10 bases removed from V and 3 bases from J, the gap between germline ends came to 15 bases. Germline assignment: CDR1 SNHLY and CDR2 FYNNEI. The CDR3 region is CATGTPGDYGYTF. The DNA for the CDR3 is TGTGCCACGGGGACCCCAGGGGACTATGGCTACACCTTC.

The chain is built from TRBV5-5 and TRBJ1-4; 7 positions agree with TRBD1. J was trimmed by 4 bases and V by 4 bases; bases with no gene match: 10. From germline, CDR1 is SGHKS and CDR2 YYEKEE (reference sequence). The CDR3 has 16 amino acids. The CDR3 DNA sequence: TGTGCCAGCAGCCGTTTATTCGGGACAGATAATGAAAAACTGTTTTTT. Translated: CASSRLFGTDNEKLFF. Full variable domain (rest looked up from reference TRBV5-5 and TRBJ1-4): DAGVTQSPTHLIKTRGQQVTLRCSPISGHKSVSWYQQVLGQGPQFIFQYYEKEERGRGNFPDRFSARQFPNYSSELNVNALLLGDSALYLCASSRLFGTDNEKLFFGSGTQLSVL.

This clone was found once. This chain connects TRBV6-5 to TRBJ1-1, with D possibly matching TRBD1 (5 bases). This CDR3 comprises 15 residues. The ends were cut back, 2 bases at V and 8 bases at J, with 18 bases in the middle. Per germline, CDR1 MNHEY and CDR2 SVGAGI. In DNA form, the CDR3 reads TGTGCCAGCAGTTACCTCGGGACCCCCCGAACAGAAGCTTTCTTT. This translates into CASSYLGTPRTEAFF.

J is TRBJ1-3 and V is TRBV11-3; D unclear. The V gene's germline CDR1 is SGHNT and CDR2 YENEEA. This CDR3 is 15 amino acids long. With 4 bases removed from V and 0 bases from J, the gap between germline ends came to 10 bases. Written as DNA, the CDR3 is TGTGCCAGCAGCTCCGACGTCGACTCTGGAAACACCATATATTTT. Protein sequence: CASSSDVDSGNTIYF.

The CDR3, as DNA: TGTGCCAGCTCCAGACTAGCGGGAGTCCCAGATACGCAGTATTTT. It encodes CASSRLAGVPDTQYF. The rearrangement joins TRBV2 to TRBJ2-3; 12 bases map to TRBD2. V shed 8 bases, J shed 4 bases, and the junction held 7 bases outside the gene matches. The CDR3 is made up of 15 amino acids. The germline CDR1 and CDR2 sequences are SNHLY and FYNNEI.

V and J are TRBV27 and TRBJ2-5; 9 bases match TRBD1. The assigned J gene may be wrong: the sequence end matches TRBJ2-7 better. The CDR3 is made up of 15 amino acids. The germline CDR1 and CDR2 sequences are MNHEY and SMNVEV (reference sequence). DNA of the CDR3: TGTGCCAGCAGTTTTCAGGGACAGGGAACCCACGAGCAGTACTTC. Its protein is CASSFQGQGTHEQYF.

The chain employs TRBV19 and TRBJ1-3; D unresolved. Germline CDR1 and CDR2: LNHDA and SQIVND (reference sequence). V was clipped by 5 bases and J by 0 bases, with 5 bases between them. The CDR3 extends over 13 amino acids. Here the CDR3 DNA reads TGTGCCAGTAGTCCTGACTCTGGAAACACCATATATTTT. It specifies CASSPDSGNTIYF. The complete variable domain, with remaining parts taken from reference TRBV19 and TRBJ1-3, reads DGGITQSPKYLFRKEGQNVTLSCEQNLNHDAMYWYRQDPGQGLRLIYYSQIVNDFQKGDIAEGYSVSREKKESFPLTVTSAQKNPTAFYLCASSPDSGNTIYFGEGSWLTVV.

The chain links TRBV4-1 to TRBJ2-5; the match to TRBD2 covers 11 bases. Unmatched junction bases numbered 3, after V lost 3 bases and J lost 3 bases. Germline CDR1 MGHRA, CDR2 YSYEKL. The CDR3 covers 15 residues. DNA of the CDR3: TGCGCCAGCAGCCACCCGACTAGCGGGAAAGAGACCCAGTACTTC. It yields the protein CASSHPTSGKETQYF.

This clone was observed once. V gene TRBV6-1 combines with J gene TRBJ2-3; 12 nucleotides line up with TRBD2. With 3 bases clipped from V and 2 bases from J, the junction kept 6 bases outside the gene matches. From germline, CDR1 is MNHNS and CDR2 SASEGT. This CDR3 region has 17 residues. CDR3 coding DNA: TGTGCCAGCAGTGACGACAGGACTAGCGGGACCACAGATACGCAGTATTTT. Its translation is CASSDDRTSGTTDTQYF.

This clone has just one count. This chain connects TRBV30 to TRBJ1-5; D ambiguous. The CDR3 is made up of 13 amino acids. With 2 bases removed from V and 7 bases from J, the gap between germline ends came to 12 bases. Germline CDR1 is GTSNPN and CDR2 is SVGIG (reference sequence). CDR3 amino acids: CAWSRRMGQPQHF. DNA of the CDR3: TGTGCCTGGAGTCGCCGGATGGGACAGCCCCAGCATTTT.

The CDR3 loop reads CATSIDRGNGELFF. In DNA, the CDR3 is TGTGCCACCAGCATTGACAGGGGCAACGGGGAGCTGTTTTTT. The chain is built from TRBV15 and TRBJ2-2; 8 bases match TRBD1. CDR3 length: 14 residues. V shed 4 bases, J shed 7 bases, and the junction held 5 bases outside the gene matches. Germline V gives CDR1 LNHNV, CDR2 YYDKDF (reference sequence).

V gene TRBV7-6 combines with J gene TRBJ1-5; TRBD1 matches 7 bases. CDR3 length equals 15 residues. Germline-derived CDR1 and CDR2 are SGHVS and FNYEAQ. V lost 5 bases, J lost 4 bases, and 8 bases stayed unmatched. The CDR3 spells CASSPGTVQNQPQHF. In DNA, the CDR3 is TGTGCCAGCAGCCCCGGGACAGTACAAAATCAGCCCCAGCATTTT.

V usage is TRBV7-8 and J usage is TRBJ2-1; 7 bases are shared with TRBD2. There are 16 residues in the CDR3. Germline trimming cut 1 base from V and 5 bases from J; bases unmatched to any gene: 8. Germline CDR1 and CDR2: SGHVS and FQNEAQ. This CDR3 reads CASSLDPLAVDNEQFF. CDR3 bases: TGTGCCAGCAGCTTAGATCCGCTAGCGGTAGACAATGAGCAGTTCTTC.

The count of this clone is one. CDR3 sequence (DNA): TGCGCCAGCAGCCGGACTAGCGGGATAGGGAATGAGCAGTTCTTC. It is translated as CASSRTSGIGNEQFF. The chain is built from TRBV5-1 and TRBJ2-1, with 12 nucleotides matching TRBD2. The CDR3 contains 15 residues. Germline lookup yields CDR1 SGHRS and CDR2 YFSETQ. V dropped 4 bases and J dropped 7; count of bases not matched to a gene: 6.